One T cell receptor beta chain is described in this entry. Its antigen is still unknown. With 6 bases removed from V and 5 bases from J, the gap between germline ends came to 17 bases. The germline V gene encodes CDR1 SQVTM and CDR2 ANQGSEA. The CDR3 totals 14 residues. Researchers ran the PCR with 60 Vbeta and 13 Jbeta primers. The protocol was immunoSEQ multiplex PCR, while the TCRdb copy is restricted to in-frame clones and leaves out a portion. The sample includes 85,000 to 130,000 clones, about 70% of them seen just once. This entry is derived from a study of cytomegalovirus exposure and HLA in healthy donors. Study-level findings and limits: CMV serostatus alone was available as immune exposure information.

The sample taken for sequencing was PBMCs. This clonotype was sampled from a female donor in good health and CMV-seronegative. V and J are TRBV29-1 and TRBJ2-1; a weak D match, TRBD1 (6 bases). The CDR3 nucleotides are TGCAGCGTAGCCGGGACCAGGGGAGACAATGAGCAGTTCTTC. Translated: CSVAGTRGDNEQFF.